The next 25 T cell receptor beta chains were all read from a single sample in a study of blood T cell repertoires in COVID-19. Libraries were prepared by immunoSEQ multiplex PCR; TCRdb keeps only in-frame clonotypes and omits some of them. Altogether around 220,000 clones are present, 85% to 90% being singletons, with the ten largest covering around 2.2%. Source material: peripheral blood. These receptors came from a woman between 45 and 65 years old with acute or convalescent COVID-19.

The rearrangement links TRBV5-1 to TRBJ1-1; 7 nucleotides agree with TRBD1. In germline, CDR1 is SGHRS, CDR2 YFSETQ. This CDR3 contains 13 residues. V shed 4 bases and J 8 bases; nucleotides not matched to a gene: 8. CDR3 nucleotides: TGCGCCAGCAGCCTAACAGGGGCCAGGGAAGCTTTCTTT. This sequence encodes CASSLTGAREAFF.

The DNA of the CDR3 is TGTGCCAGCAGTGCCGACAGGCCCCAACTCTCTGGGGCCAACGTCCTGACTTTC. Translation gives CASSADRPQLSGANVLTF. This sequence joins TRBV6-1 and TRBJ2-6; D possibly corresponds to TRBD1 (6 bases). The CDR3 runs to 18 residues. Germline loops: CDR1 MNHNS, CDR2 SASEGT. V was trimmed by 4 bases and J by 0 bases, leaving 16 bases between them.

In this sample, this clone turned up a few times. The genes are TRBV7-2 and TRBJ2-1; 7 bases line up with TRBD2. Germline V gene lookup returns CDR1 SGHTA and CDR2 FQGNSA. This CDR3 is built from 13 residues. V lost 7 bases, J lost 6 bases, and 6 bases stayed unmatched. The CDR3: CASKFGGGNEQFF. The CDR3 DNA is TGTGCCAGCAAGTTCGGCGGGGGCAATGAGCAGTTCTTC.

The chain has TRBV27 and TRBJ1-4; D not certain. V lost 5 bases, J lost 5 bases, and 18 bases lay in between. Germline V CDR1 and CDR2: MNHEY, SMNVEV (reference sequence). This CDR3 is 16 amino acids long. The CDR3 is CASSHAGLGRNEKLFF. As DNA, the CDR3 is TGTGCCAGCAGTCACGCCGGCCTCGGGAGGAATGAAAAACTGTTTTTT.

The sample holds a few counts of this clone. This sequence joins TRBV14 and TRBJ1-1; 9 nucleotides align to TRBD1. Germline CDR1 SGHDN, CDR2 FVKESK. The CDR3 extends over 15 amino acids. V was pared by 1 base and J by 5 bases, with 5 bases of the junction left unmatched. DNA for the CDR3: TGTGCCAGCAGCCAAGGATGGACAGGGGCAACTGAAGCTTTCTTT. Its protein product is CASSQGWTGATEAFF.

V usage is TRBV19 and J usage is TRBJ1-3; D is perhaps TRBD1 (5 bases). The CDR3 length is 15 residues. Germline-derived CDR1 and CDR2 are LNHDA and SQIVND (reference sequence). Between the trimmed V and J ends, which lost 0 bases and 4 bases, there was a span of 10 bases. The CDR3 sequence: CASSIDPGPGNTIYF. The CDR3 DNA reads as TGTGCCAGTAGTATAGACCCAGGGCCCGGAAACACCATATATTTT.

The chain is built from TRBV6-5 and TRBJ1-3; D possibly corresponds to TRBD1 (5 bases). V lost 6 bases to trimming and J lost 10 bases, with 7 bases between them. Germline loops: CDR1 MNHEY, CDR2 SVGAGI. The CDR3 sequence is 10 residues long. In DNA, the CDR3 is TGTGCCAGCAGGGGGCGAACCATATATTTT. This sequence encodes CASRGRTIYF.

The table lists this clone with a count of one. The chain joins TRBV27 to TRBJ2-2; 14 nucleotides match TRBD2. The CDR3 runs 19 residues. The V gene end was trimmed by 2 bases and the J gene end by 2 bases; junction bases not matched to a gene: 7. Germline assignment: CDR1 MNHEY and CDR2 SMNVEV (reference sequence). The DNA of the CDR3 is TGTGCCAGCAGTTTAAACCGGGGACTAGCGGGAGCAAACACCGGGGAGCTGTTTTTT. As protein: CASSLNRGLAGANTGELFF.

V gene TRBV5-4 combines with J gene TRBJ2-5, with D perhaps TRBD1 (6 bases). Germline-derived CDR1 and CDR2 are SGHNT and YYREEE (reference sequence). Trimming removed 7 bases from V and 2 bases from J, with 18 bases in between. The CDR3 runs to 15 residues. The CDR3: CASATAAGAQETQYF. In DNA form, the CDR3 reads TGTGCCAGCGCCACGGCGGCAGGGGCTCAAGAGACCCAGTACTTC. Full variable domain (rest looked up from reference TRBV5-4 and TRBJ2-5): ETGVTQSPTHLIKTRGQQVTLRCSSQSGHNTVSWYQQALGQGPQFIFQYYREEENGRGNFPPRFSGLQFPNYSSELNVNALELDDSALYLCASATAAGAQETQYFGPGTRLLVL.

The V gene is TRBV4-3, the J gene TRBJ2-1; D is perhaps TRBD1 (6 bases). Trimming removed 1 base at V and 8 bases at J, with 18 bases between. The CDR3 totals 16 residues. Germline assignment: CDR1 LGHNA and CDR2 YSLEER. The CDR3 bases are TGCGCCAGCAGCCAAGGGGCCTACAGGCACAGGGATGAGCAGTTCTTC. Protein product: CASSQGAYRHRDEQFF.

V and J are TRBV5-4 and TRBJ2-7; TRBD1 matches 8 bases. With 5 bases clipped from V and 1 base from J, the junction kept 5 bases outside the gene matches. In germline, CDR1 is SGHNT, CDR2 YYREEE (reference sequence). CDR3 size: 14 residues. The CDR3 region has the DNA TGTGCCAGCAGTCTGGACAGGGTATCCTACGAGCAGTACTTC. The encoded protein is CASSLDRVSYEQYF.

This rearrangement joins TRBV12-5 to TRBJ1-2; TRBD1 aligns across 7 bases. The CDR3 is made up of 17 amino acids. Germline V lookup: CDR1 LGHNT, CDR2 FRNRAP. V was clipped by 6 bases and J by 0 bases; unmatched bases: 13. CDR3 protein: CASGHGAGGSTNYGYTF. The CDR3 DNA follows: TGTGCTAGTGGCCATGGGGCAGGGGGTTCCACTAACTATGGCTACACCTTC.

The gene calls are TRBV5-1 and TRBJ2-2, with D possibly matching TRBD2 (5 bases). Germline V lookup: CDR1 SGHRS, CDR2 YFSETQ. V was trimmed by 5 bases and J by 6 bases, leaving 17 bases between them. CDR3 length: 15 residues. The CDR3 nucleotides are TGCGCCAGCAGAGACCAGAGGGCCACCGCCGGGGAGCTGTTTTTT. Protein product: CASRDQRATAGELFF.

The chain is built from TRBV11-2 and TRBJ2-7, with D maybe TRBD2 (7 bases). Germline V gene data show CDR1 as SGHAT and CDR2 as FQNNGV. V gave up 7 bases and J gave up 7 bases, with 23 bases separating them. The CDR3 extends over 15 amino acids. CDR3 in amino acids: CASTGEQGSAGEQYF. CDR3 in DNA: TGTGCCAGCACAGGAGAACAGGGATCAGCGGGGGAGCAGTACTTC.

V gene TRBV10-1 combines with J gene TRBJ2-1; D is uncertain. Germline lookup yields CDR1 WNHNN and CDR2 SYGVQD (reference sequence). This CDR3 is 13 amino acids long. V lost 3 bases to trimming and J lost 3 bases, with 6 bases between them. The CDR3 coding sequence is TGCGCCAGCAGTGATAACTACTACAATGAGCAGTTCTTC. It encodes CASSDNYYNEQFF.

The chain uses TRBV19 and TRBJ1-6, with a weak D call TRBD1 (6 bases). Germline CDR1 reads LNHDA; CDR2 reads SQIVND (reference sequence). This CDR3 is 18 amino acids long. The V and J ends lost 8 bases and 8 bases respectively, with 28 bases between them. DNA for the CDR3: TGTGCCAGTGGTCAATCCCCCTCGCCCCCCCGGACAGATTCACCCCTCCACTTT. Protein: CASGQSPSPPRTDSPLHF.

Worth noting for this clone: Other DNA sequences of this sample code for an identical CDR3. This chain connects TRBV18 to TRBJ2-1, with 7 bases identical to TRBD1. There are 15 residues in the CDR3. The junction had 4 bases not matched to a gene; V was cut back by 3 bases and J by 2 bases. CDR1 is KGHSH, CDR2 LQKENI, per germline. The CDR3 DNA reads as TGTGCCAGCTCACCCCTGCAGGGGGCCTACAATGAGCAGTTCTTC. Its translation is CASSPLQGAYNEQFF.

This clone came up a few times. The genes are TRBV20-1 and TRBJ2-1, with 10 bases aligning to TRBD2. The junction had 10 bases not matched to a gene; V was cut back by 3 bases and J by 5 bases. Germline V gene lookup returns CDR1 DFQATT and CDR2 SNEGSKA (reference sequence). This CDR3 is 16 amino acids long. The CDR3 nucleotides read TGCAGTGCTAGTATTCCGACTAGCGGGTTGCACAATGAGCAGTTCTTC. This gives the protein CSASIPTSGLHNEQFF.

The CDR3 reads CASSFGQGLGGELFF. For the CDR3, the DNA is TGTGCCAGCAGCTTTGGACAGGGACTGGGCGGGGAGCTGTTTTTT. The chain combines TRBV11-3 with TRBJ2-2; 8 bases are shared with TRBD1. This CDR3 contains 15 residues. The germline gives CDR1 SGHNT, CDR2 YENEEA. After removal of 3 bases from V and 7 bases from J, the junction contained 7 bases not matched to a gene.

The CDR3 here is CASSAGVTGELFF. CDR3 nucleotide sequence: TGCGCCAGCAGCGCGGGAGTCACCGGGGAGCTGTTTTTT. J is TRBJ2-2 and V is TRBV5-1; 7 nucleotides line up with TRBD2. CDR3 length: 13 residues. With V trimmed by 4 bases and J by 4 bases, 1 base remained unmatched. The V gene's germline CDR1 is SGHRS and CDR2 YFSETQ.

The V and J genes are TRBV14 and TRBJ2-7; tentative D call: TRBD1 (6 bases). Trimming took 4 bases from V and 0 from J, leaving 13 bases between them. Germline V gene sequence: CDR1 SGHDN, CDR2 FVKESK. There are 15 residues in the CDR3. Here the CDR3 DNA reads TGTGCCAGCAGCCGATACGTAGGGGGCTCCTACGAGCAGTACTTC. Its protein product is CASSRYVGGSYEQYF.

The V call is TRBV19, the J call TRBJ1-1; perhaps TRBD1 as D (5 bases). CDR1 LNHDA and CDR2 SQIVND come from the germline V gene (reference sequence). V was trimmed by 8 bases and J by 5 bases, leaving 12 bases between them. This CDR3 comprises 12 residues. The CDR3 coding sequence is TGTGCCAGTCCGATCGCAGGGACTGAAGCTTTCTTT. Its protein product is CASPIAGTEAFF.

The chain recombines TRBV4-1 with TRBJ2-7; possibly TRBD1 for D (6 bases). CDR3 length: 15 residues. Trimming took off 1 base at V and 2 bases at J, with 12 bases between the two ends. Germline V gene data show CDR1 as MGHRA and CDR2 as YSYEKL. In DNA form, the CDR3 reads TGCGCCAGCAGCCAAGTTGTAGGGGGAACCTACGAGCAGTACTTC. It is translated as CASSQVVGGTYEQYF.

As DNA, the CDR3 is TGTGCCAGCAGCGATCCGGGACAGGGTTTCCACGAGCAGTACTTC. This gives the protein CASSDPGQGFHEQYF. The rearrangement joins TRBV27 to TRBJ2-7; 9 bases line up with TRBD1. V gave up 6 bases and J gave up 5 bases; unmatched junction bases: 11. There are 15 residues in the CDR3. In germline, CDR1 is MNHEY, CDR2 SMNVEV (reference sequence).

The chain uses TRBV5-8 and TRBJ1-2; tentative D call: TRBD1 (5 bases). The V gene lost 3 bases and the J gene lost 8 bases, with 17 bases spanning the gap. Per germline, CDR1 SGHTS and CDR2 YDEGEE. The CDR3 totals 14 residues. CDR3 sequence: CASSSEYQGVGYTF. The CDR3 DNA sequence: TGTGCCAGCAGCTCCGAATACCAAGGGGTCGGCTACACCTTC.